These T cell receptor beta chains were read from a single sample in a study of T cells after yellow fever vaccination. Via MiXCR, TCRdb re-called the 5' RACE reads, giving one row per CDR3 protein. The sample includes some 160,000 distinct CDR3 sequences, roughly 9% of them seen just once. The specimen comprised CD8+ T cells sorted from PBMCs, sampled 45 days after the yellow fever booster vaccination. The receptors were sampled from a man younger than 35 who received the YFV17D yellow fever vaccine. CDR3s include the opening cysteine and the closing phenylalanine or tryptophan. The D gene is left open where the match is weak. The size of a clone is reported for some rows only, either as once, few or many, or as a class for expanded clones.

-,TRBV12-3/TRBV12-4,many,TRBJ1-5,16,CASSPRGKKGNQPQHF,TGTGCCAGCAGCCCCCGGGGAAAAAAGGGCAATCAGCCCCAGCATTTT
-,TRBV11-3,few,TRBJ2-2,15,CASSPRDGNTGELFF,TGTGCCAGCAGCCCCAGGGATGGAAACACCGGGGAGCTGTTTTTT
TRBD1,TRBV4-1,-,TRBJ1-1,16,CASSQVPGTGDTEAFF,TGCGCCAGCAGCCAGGTACCCGGGACAGGAGACACTGAAGCTTTCTTT
TRBD1,TRBV7-9,-,TRBJ1-2,13,CACQGAGFDGYTF,TGTGCCTGCCAGGGGGCCGGGTTTGATGGCTACACCTTC
TRBD1,TRBV15,few,TRBJ1-5,15,CATSSRDRNNQPQHF,TGTGCCACCAGCAGCCGGGACAGAAACAATCAGCCCCAGCATTTT
TRBD2,TRBV10-3,-,TRBJ2-3,14,CAIRSGGPGDTQYF,TGTGCCATCAGAAGCGGGGGGCCCGGCGATACGCAGTATTTT
-,TRBV12-3/TRBV12-4,few,TRBJ2-3,14,CASSFPQGTDTQYF,TGTGCCAGCAGTTTCCCCCAAGGAACAGATACGCAGTATTTT
-,TRBV4-3,-,TRBJ1-2,14,CASSQEAGRYGYTF,TGCGCCAGCAGCCAAGAAGCGGGGCGCTATGGCTACACCTTC
-,TRBV7-8,medium-sized,TRBJ2-1,14,CASSLRGSYNEQFF,TGTGCCAGCAGCTTAAGGGGCTCCTACAATGAGCAGTTCTTC
-,TRBV12-3/TRBV12-4,-,TRBJ2-6,16,CASSLRWGSGANVLTF,TGTGCCAGCAGTTTAAGGTGGGGCTCTGGGGCCAACGTCCTGACTTTC
-,TRBV3-1,few,TRBJ2-5,16,CASSQSFVTPQETQYF,TGTGCCAGCAGCCAGTCCTTCGTTACCCCCCAGGAGACCCAGTACTTC
TRBD2,TRBV7-2,few,TRBJ2-1,14,CASSLSGVYPGQFF,TGTGCCAGCAGCTTGAGCGGGGTTTACCCCGGGCAGTTCTTC
-,TRBV5-1,many,TRBJ2-7,16,CASSRLGVSDGYEQYF,TGCGCCAGCAGCCGGCTCGGTGTGTCGGACGGCTACGAGCAGTACTTC
-,TRBV28,-,TRBJ2-7,13,CASSLWGGYEQYF,TGTGCCAGCAGTTTATGGGGAGGATACGAGCAGTACTTC
-,TRBV7-9,many,TRBJ2-2,12,CASSQGAQELFF,TGTGCCAGCAGTCAAGGGGCACAGGAGCTGTTTTTT
-,TRBV11-2,-,TRBJ2-3,16,CASRPRGARPTDTQYF,TGTGCCAGCAGACCAAGAGGGGCCCGTCCCACAGATACGCAGTATTTT
TRBD1,TRBV7-2,few,TRBJ2-5,15,CASSLIQGAGETQYF,TGTGCCAGCAGCCTGATACAGGGGGCGGGGGAGACCCAGTACTTC
TRBD2,TRBV4-1,-,TRBJ2-3,15,CASSQNSGGAYTQYF,TGCGCCAGCAGCCAAAATAGCGGGGGGGCGTATACGCAGTATTTT
-,TRBV18,few,TRBJ1-1,13,CASTTGRNTEAFF,TGTGCCAGCACTACAGGCAGGAACACTGAAGCTTTCTTT
-,TRBV6-2/TRBV6-3,many,TRBJ2-3,14,CASSLQTDTDTQYF,TGTGCCAGCAGCCTCCAGACAGACACAGATACGCAGTATTTT
TRBD1,TRBV5-1,few,TRBJ1-1,14,CASSPIGQGHEAFF,TGCGCCAGCAGCCCAATCGGACAGGGGCATGAAGCTTTCTTT
-,TRBV6-6,few,TRBJ2-5,12,CASSYVLETQYF,TGTGCCAGCAGTTACGTTTTGGAGACCCAGTACTTC
-,TRBV4-1,many,TRBJ2-1,16,CASSQDWTDSYNEQFF,TGCGCCAGCAGCCAAGATTGGACTGACTCCTACAATGAGCAGTTCTTC
TRBD1,TRBV19,few,TRBJ2-3,15,CASSTWTGGTDTQYF,TGTGCCAGTAGTACATGGACAGGTGGCACAGATACGCAGTATTTT
TRBD2,TRBV12-3/TRBV12-4,many,TRBJ2-1,14,CASNPAGEYNEQFF,TGTGCCAGCAACCCAGCGGGGGAATACAATGAGCAGTTCTTC
-,TRBV5-1,-,TRBJ2-5,13,CASKPDIQETQYF,TGCGCCAGCAAACCAGACATCCAAGAGACCCAGTACTTC
-,TRBV6-1,few,TRBJ1-1,14,CATPTGYGGTEAFF,TGTGCCACCCCAACAGGATACGGAGGCACTGAAGCTTTCTTT
TRBD1,TRBV5-1,many,TRBJ2-1,16,CASGTHPGQGSNEQFF,TGCGCCAGCGGGACGCACCCGGGACAGGGTAGCAATGAGCAGTTCTTC
-,TRBV6-5,few,TRBJ2-5,15,CASSYSWGGLETQYF,TGTGCCAGCAGTTACTCGTGGGGGGGCCTTGAGACCCAGTACTTC
TRBD1,TRBV2,many,TRBJ1-1,11,CASIQGGEAFF,TGTGCCAGCATTCAGGGGGGTGAAGCTTTCTTT
TRBD2,TRBV19,few,TRBJ2-5,16,CASSLQLLAGEETQYF,TGTGCCAGTAGTCTTCAATTACTAGCGGGGGAAGAGACCCAGTACTTC
-,TRBV24-1,-,TRBJ2-3,13,CATGTTSTDTQYF,TGTGCCACAGGGACAACTAGCACAGATACGCAGTATTTT
TRBD2,TRBV12-3/TRBV12-4,few,TRBJ2-5,14,CASNWGGYQETQYF,TGTGCCAGCAACTGGGGGGGGTACCAAGAGACCCAGTACTTC
-,TRBV6-2/TRBV6-3,few,TRBJ2-7,15,CASSPVGSGTYEQYF,TGTGCCAGCAGCCCCGTAGGGTCGGGGACCTACGAGCAGTACTTC
-,TRBV20-1,-,TRBJ2-5,14,CSAMAGAFQETQYF,TGCAGTGCTATGGCGGGGGCTTTCCAAGAGACCCAGTACTTC
TRBD1,TRBV4-2,many,TRBJ1-5,19,CASSQDFGAGGYSNQPQHF,TGTGCCAGCAGCCAAGATTTCGGGGCAGGGGGTTATAGCAATCAGCCCCAGCATTTT
-,TRBV7-9,-,TRBJ2-4,16,CASSSGPNLAKNIQYF,TGTGCCAGCAGCTCGGGACCGAACCTAGCCAAAAACATTCAGTACTTC
TRBD1,TRBV3-1,many,TRBJ2-2,17,CASSQEGRGLLTGELFF,TGTGCCAGCAGCCAAGAGGGCAGGGGGCTATTGACCGGGGAGCTGTTTTTT
-,TRBV12-3/TRBV12-4,-,TRBJ1-5,15,CASSLLGLGNQPQHF,TGTGCCAGCAGTTTACTGGGTTTGGGCAATCAGCCCCAGCATTTT
-,TRBV29-1,-,TRBJ1-2,13,CSVEDPRAYGYTF,TGCAGCGTTGAGGACCCTAGGGCCTATGGCTACACCTTC
-,TRBV19,few,TRBJ2-5,16,CASTPHQDLVLETQYF,TGTGCCAGTACCCCCCACCAGGACTTAGTATTGGAGACCCAGTACTTC
-,TRBV27,-,TRBJ2-7,14,CASGQGSQPYEQYF,TGTGCCAGTGGGCAGGGTTCCCAACCTTACGAGCAGTACTTC
-,TRBV2,few,TRBJ1-6,20,CASTQSSGTAWGFYNSPLHF,TGTGCCAGCACCCAATCTTCAGGGACTGCTTGGGGCTTTTATAATTCACCCCTCCACTTT
-,TRBV7-9,-,TRBJ2-3,15,CASTLWNNPTDTQYF,TGTGCCAGCACCCTTTGGAACAATCCCACAGATACGCAGTATTTT
-,TRBV7-9,few,TRBJ2-3,16,CAKNDGLAGMGDTQYF,TGTGCCAAGAACGACGGGCTGGCGGGGATGGGAGATACGCAGTATTTT
-,TRBV4-1,-,TRBJ2-5,15,CASSPRQGPWETQYF,TGCGCCAGCAGCCCCAGACAAGGGCCATGGGAGACCCAGTACTTC
TRBD1,TRBV14,many,TRBJ2-7,15,CASSHPGTDSYEQYF,TGTGCCAGCAGCCACCCCGGGACAGATTCCTACGAGCAGTACTTC
-,TRBV4-2,-,TRBJ1-4,16,CASSQDPGLGNEKLFF,TGTGCCAGCAGCCAGGACCCGGGCCTGGGAAATGAAAAACTGTTTTTT
-,TRBV7-2,few,TRBJ2-1,13,CASSLPSSHEQFF,TGTGCCAGCAGCTTACCTAGCTCCCATGAGCAGTTCTTC
TRBD2,TRBV6-2/TRBV6-3,few,TRBJ2-5,14,CASSYLRGGETQYF,TGTGCCAGCAGTTACCTGCGCGGGGGGGAGACCCAGTACTTC
-,TRBV7-9,-,TRBJ1-6,16,CASSSTRGAVNSPLHF,TGTGCCAGCAGCTCGACCCGGGGGGCTGTTAATTCACCCCTCCACTTT
-,TRBV11-3,few,TRBJ2-1,16,CASSLFGGDTYNEQFF,TGTGCCAGCAGCTTATTTGGCGGGGACACCTACAATGAGCAGTTCTTC
TRBD1,TRBV5-5,-,TRBJ1-5,15,CASSLTGQGNQPQHF,TGTGCCAGCAGCTTGACGGGACAGGGGAATCAGCCCCAGCATTTT
TRBD1,TRBV19,few,TRBJ1-1,18,CASMEDRGRQGREGEAFF,TGTGCCAGTATGGAGGACAGGGGCCGGCAGGGGAGGGAGGGTGAAGCTTTCTTT
-,TRBV18,few,TRBJ2-1,17,CASSAPAGDTSYNEQFF,TGTGCCAGCTCCGCGCCGGCAGGGGATACATCCTACAATGAGCAGTTCTTC
-,TRBV14,-,TRBJ1-4,15,CASSLLQGLNEKLFF,TGTGCCAGCAGCCTATTACAGGGCCTTAATGAAAAACTGTTTTTT
-,TRBV4-1,few,TRBJ1-1,15,CASSRTSVPNTEAFF,TGCGCCAGCAGCCGAACGAGTGTACCGAACACTGAAGCTTTCTTT